Here is one TCR beta chain with its context. Its antigen is as yet unknown. This sample stems from a study of response to subunit inactivated influenza vaccine. Study-wide points: Authors suggested each seasonal influenza vaccination recruits few new T cells.

TCRdb re-derived calls from the RT-PCR reads in MiXCR, one entry per CDR3 protein. This table holds roughly 760,000 distinct CDR3 sequences, less than 25% found once. CDR3 length: 15 amino acids. The V gene's germline CDR1 is KGHDR and CDR2 SFDVKD. Unmatched junction bases numbered 8, after V lost 8 bases and J lost 1 base. The sequence came from a man aged 45-65 years who received an inactivated influenza vaccine. The sequenced sample was PBMCs from blood, obtained 5 days after vaccination. The genes are TRBV24-1 and TRBJ2-7; 9 nucleotides agree with TRBD1. CDR3 region: CATNYRDRESYEQYF. As DNA, the CDR3 is TGTGCCACCAACTATCGGGACAGGGAATCCTACGAGCAGTACTTC.